The following is a TCR beta chain sequence with its context. What it binds is unknown. All patients were untreated before thyroid surgery. Original handling: Using the CDR3 differences seen across clinicopathological groups, the authors built a distant-metastasis classifier for papillary thyroid cancer, which was meant to discriminate distant-metastatic patients. With MiXCR, TCRdb reprocessed the PCR reads. TCRdb, not the original authors, processed these V and J calls. The sample consists of around 46,000 clones, 22% of them appearing once. CDR1 and CDR2 from the germline V gene are SGHNT and YENEEA. The V segment lost 3 bases and the J segment 2 bases; nucleotides outside the gene matches: 3. The CDR3 is made up of 14 amino acids. The record originates from a study of metastatic and nonmetastatic thyroid tumors. As for the study in general: Patients with malignant and benign thyroid disease provided blood and tumor or nodule tissue, whose repertoires were compared.

Whole-study findings and limits: A significant increase in TCR beta diversity was reportedly seen in malignant thyroid tumors relative to benign nodules, in blood and tumor.

The chain employs TRBV11-3 and TRBJ1-1; TRBD1 matches 7 bases. The sample consisted of blood. The clonotype originates from a male donor with papillary thyroid cancer or a benign thyroid nodule (not recorded which). Some clones in this sample may be carry-over from other donors' samples. The CDR3 DNA sequence: TGTGCCAGCAGCTTGGGACAGCAAAACACTGAAGCTTTCTTT. As protein: CASSLGQQNTEAFF.